A selection of T cell receptor beta chains follows, all from one sample in a study of blood T cell repertoires in COVID-19. Some clones are missing from TCRdb's copy, which holds only in-frame ones; the method was immunoSEQ multiplex PCR. The table shows 200,000 to 250,000 clones, with 87% occurring only once. Sequences were obtained from PBMCs or T cells enriched from blood (not recorded which). Every receptor here comes from a man aged 30 to 39 who had recovered from COVID-19. Each CDR3 is given without its conserved first and last residue. Clone size is not always given. Where it is, it says once, few, many or a class for expanded clones.

>TRBV16|TRBJ2-7|-
ASSQVGTGVSYEQY
>TRBV7-9|TRBJ1-2|-
ASSRRGGENYGYT
>TRBV20-1|TRBJ2-7|-
SASYRVLREQY
>TRBV6-5|TRBJ1-2|-
ASSYGDRVWVYGYT
>TRBV4-1|TRBJ2-3|-
ASSLFPTTGASDTQY
>TRBV3-1/TRBV3-2|TRBJ2-3|-
ASSQDIEGRGLSTDTQY
>TRBV5-1|TRBJ2-6|-
ASSLPGTGANVLT
>TRBV2|TRBJ2-1|-
ASSGTSGGGVYNEQF
>TRBV5-8|TRBJ2-1|-
ASSLEGQGAYEQF
>TRBV25-1|TRBJ1-3|-
ATLNDSGNTIY
>TRBV10-1|TRBJ2-7|-
ASSSGQGLLGEQY
>TRBV11-2|TRBJ2-1|-
ASSLGTSKQF
>TRBV7-9|TRBJ1-5|-
ASSLRGQPPQH
>TRBV18|TRBJ1-2|-
ASSPGAANYGYT
>TRBV6-5|TRBJ2-7|-
ASRYGTGAYEQY
>TRBV11-1|TRBJ2-7|-
ASSPLAHYEQY
>TRBV7-9|TRBJ2-1|-
ASIPKASGTYNEQF
>TRBV10-3|TRBJ2-7|-
AISEYYGREHEQY
>TRBV7-9|TRBJ1-2|-
ASSPSGVGYT
>TRBV4-1|TRBJ1-2|-
ASSQDRREGNYGYT
>TRBV24-1|TRBJ1-5|-
ATSDLPSGTGDQPQH
>TRBV2|TRBJ2-1|-
ASSVQGSSYNEQF
>TRBV19|TRBJ1-3|-
ASSIGLETGNTIY
>TRBV7-9|TRBJ1-2|once
ASSQPSRDRKRGYGYT
>TRBV19|TRBJ1-4|-
ASSIAPTGRNEKLF
>TRBV4-1|TRBJ2-7|-
ASSQDRTTYEQY
>TRBV7-2|TRBJ1-1|-
ASSLAAPGVTEAF
>TRBV12-3/TRBV12-4|TRBJ1-5|-
ASSLGSQPQH
>TRBV28|TRBJ2-1|-
ASSSQTSGASNYNEQF
>TRBV6-5|TRBJ2-7|-
ASIPGLAVYEQY
>TRBV7-9|TRBJ2-2|-
ASSRGGGNTGELF
>TRBV5-1|TRBJ1-1|-
ASSLAGGKNTEAF
>TRBV7-9|TRBJ1-3|-
ASSFGLNTIY
>TRBV2|TRBJ2-3|-
ASSSGFDTQY
>TRBV9|TRBJ1-6|once
ASSTRQDNNSPLH
>TRBV30|TRBJ1-2|-
ALRRGGYT
>TRBV12-3/TRBV12-4|TRBJ2-7|-
ASSSGLAYEQY
>TRBV7-3|TRBJ2-1|once
ASAIQGSVPQF
>TRBV4-2|TRBJ1-1|-
ASSQDSATLNTEAF
>TRBV28|TRBJ1-6|once
ASSSSGYNSPLH
>TRBV7-6|TRBJ1-2|-
ASSLASGVDGYT